This T cell receptor (beta chain) was observed in a study of blood T cell repertoires in COVID-19. Germline lookup yields CDR1 KGHSH and CDR2 LQKENI. The CDR3 length is 15 residues. Trimming removed 4 bases at V and 0 bases at J, with 13 bases between. The table came from immunoSEQ multiplex PCR; TCRdb's copy has only in-frame clones and leaves some out. The sample lists roughly 230,000 clones, around 83% seen once, with about 6.2% in the top ten. Sequenced material: PBMCs or T cells enriched from blood (not recorded which). The source is a woman aged 45-65 years who had been exposed to COVID-19. This chain joins TRBV18 and TRBJ2-7; TRBD2 is a possible D gene (5 bases). The CDR3 spells CASSREWRSSYEQYF. DNA of the CDR3: TGTGCCAGCTCACGGGAGTGGCGGAGCTCCTACGAGCAGTACTTC.